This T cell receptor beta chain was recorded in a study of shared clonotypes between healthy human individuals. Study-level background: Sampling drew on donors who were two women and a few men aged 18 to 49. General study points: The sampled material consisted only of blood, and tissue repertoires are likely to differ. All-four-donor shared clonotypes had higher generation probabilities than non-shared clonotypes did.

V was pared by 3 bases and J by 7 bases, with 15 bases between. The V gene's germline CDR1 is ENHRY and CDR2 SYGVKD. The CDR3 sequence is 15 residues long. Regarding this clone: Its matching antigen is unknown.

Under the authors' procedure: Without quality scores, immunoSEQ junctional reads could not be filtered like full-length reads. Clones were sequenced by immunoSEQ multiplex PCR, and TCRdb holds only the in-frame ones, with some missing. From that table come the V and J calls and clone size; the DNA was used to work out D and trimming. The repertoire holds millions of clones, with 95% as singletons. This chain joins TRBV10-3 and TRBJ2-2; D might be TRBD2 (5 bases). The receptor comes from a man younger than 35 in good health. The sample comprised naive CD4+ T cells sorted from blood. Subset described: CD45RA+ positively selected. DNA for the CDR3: TGTGCCATCAGTGATCGGACTCCCCGAGACGGGGAGCTGTTTTTT. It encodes CAISDRTPRDGELFF.